Here is one T cell receptor beta chain with its context. The target of this receptor is not known. Base qualities are not recorded, but no much larger clone differs from it by a single base. The library was produced with the immunoSEQ multiplex PCR assay. Drawn from immuneACCESS, this table holds only the in-frame rearrangements with V and J called that TCRdb kept. Clones are partly lost; checked studies trace under half to an unresolved V gene and leave the rest unexplained. This sample lists hundreds of thousands of clones; 85% to 95% were detected once. Approximately 0.02% of the sample is in the top ten clones. The data were taken from a study of shared T cell receptors in the human thymus (dated by TCRdb to about 2021). Broadly, across the study: The study examined how self-reactive, shared T-cell receptor alpha chains are generated in the human thymus.

Including the terminal cysteine and phenylalanine, the CDR3 comprises 16 residues. Only the CDR3 portion is preserved as DNA: 48 bases, with reading frame beginning at the first base. At the junction V is shortened by 9 bases and J by 6 bases; bases outside the gene matches: 19. The germline V gene encodes CDR1 WNHNN and CDR2 SYGVQD (reference sequence). This receptor was taken from a human donor. Recombination joined TRBV10-1 with TRBJ2-7, with 8 middle bases fitting TRBD1. Sequenced material: thymocytes. The DNA is as follows: TGCGCCAGAATGACAGGGGATCCGGGACTCTCGGGCGAGCAGTACTTC. Translated, it gives CARMTGDPGLSGEQYF.